Sequencing of this T cell receptor beta chain was carried out in a study of lymphopenia after photon versus proton radiotherapy. Regarding the study as a whole: After the lymphocyte nadir, photon-treated repertoires showed oligoclonal expansion, especially of CD8+ Temra cells.

Some clones are missing from TCRdb's copy, which holds only in-frame ones; the method was immunoSEQ multiplex PCR. The repertoire holds tens of thousands of clones, with about 85% as singletons. V shed 6 bases and J 8 bases; nucleotides not matched to a gene: 11. The CDR3 is 15 amino acids. In germline, CDR1 is ENHRY, CDR2 SYGVKD. As regards this clone: What it binds is unknown.

This specimen was peripheral blood, taken from a patient treated with proton-based radiotherapy. This sequence joins TRBV10-3 and TRBJ1-1, with 11 bases matching TRBD1. The receptor was isolated from an elderly man with esophageal cancer. The CDR3 region has the DNA TGTGCCATCAGCGGACAGGGGGCCTCTCAATGGGAAGCTTTCTTT. Translation: CAISGQGASQWEAFF.